These 17 T cell receptor beta chains came from one sample sequenced in a study of cytomegalovirus exposure and HLA in healthy donors. Vbeta (60) and Jbeta (13) primers were used in the PCR. TCRdb's table, derived via immunoSEQ multiplex PCR, lists solely in-frame clones and lacks some. The repertoire holds 55,000 to 80,000 clones, with around 80% as singletons. The sequencing sample was made of PBMCs. The receptors stem from a man aged 35 to 55 in good health and CMV-seronegative.

The rearrangement uses TRBV11-2 and TRBJ2-7; perhaps TRBD1 as D (6 bases). Trimming took 6 bases from V and 4 from J, leaving 10 bases between them. CDR3 length equals 12 residues. Germline CDR1 SGHAT, CDR2 FQNNGV. The DNA for the CDR3 is TGTGCCAGCAGTTCCACAGGGTACGAGCAGTACTTC. It encodes CASSSTGYEQYF.

This clone was recorded once. This chain links TRBV10-2 with TRBJ2-7; a weak D match, TRBD2 (6 bases). The CDR3 contains 13 residues. The V end was cut by 6 bases, the J end by 4 bases, with 13 bases between. The germline CDR1 and CDR2 sequences are WSHSY and SAAADI. Here the CDR3 reads CASRRDRFYEQYF. DNA for the CDR3: TGCGCCAGCAGGCGGGACCGCTTTTACGAGCAGTACTTC.

This chain uses TRBV2 with TRBJ2-7; 7 bases fit TRBD2. This CDR3 region has 16 residues. Germline CDR1 and CDR2: SNHLY and FYNNEI. V was pared by 9 bases and J by 4 bases, with 18 bases of the junction left unmatched. CDR3 nucleotide sequence: TGTGCCAGTCATCCGGGACTACGACTTGCAGGGTACGAGCAGTACTTC. As protein: CASHPGLRLAGYEQYF.

This rearrangement joins TRBV7-8 to TRBJ1-4; the match to TRBD1 covers 10 bases. Germline values: CDR1 SGHVS, CDR2 FQNEAQ. With 5 bases clipped from V and 6 bases from J, the junction kept 12 bases outside the gene matches. CDR3 length equals 17 residues. CDR3 DNA sequence: TGTGCCAGCAGCCTCCGGGACAGGGGCTCGTCCGATGAAAAACTGTTTTTT. Amino acids: CASSLRDRGSSDEKLFF. Using reference TRBV7-8 and TRBJ1-4 for the parts outside the CDR3, the full variable domain is GAGVSQSPRYKVAKRGQDVALRCDPISGHVSLFWYQQALGQGPEFLTYFQNEAQLDKSGLPSDRFFAERPEGSVSTLKIQRTQQEDSAVYLCASSLRDRGSSDEKLFFGSGTQLSVL.

The chain is built from TRBV6-5 and TRBJ1-5; 8 bases align to TRBD1. CDR3 size: 14 residues. V was clipped by 5 bases and J by 2 bases; unmatched bases: 2. CDR1 is MNHEY and CDR2 is SVGAGI in the germline V gene. In nucleotides, the CDR3 is TGTGCCAGCAGTCTGGACAGGGGCAATCAGCCCCAGCATTTT. This gives the protein CASSLDRGNQPQHF.

V gene TRBV19 combines with J gene TRBJ2-5; 13 bases match TRBD2. V lost 5 bases to trimming and J lost 4 bases; unmatched junction nucleotides: 16. CDR3 length equals 19 residues. Germline CDR1 reads LNHDA; CDR2 reads SQIVND (reference sequence). CDR3 bases: TGTGCCAGTAGTTCCCGATCACTAGCGGGAGGGCCGGGGCGAGAGACCCAGTACTTC. This sequence encodes CASSSRSLAGGPGRETQYF.

CDR3 protein: CASRPGTVIYGYTF. The DNA of the CDR3 is TGTGCCAGCAGGCCCGGGACAGTGATCTATGGCTACACCTTC. The chain employs TRBV6-5 and TRBJ1-2; TRBD1 aligns across 7 bases. The CDR3 has 14 residues. V lost 6 bases to trimming and J lost 4 bases; unmatched junction nucleotides: 8. The V gene's germline CDR1 is MNHEY and CDR2 SVGAGI.

The chain links TRBV6-1 to TRBJ2-1; 11 nucleotides align to TRBD2. The CDR3 length is 15 residues. The trim removed 6 bases at V and 7 bases at J, leaving 8 bases unmatched. Germline CDR1 MNHNS, CDR2 SASEGT. The chain's CDR3 is CASRETSGSENEQFF. The CDR3, as DNA: TGTGCCAGCAGGGAAACTAGCGGGAGTGAGAATGAGCAGTTCTTC.

The rearrangement uses TRBV6-1 and TRBJ2-1, with 10 nucleotides matching TRBD1. V was clipped by 5 bases and J by 4 bases; unmatched bases: 5. The CDR3 runs to 15 residues. Looked up from germline, CDR1 is MNHNS and CDR2 is SASEGT. The CDR3 loop is CASSSGQGPYNEQFF. CDR3 bases: TGTGCCAGCAGTTCGGGACAGGGGCCATACAATGAGCAGTTCTTC.

The rearrangement uses TRBV5-6 and TRBJ2-3, with TRBD2 identical over 9 bases. The CDR3 extends over 16 amino acids. The trim removed 4 bases at V and 4 bases at J, leaving 10 bases unmatched. Germline V gene data show CDR1 as SGHDT and CDR2 as YYEEEE. CDR3 sequence (DNA): TGTGCCAGCAGCGCCCCCCATAGCGGGAGATCAGATACGCAGTATTTT. Translated: CASSAPHSGRSDTQYF.

This rearrangement joins TRBV6-5 to TRBJ2-1, with 11 bases fitting TRBD2. Germline assignment: CDR1 MNHEY and CDR2 SVGAGI. J was trimmed by 10 bases and V by 7 bases; bases with no gene match: 9. The CDR3 is made up of 14 amino acids. CDR3: CASKGTSGLKEQFF. Written as DNA, the CDR3 is TGTGCCAGCAAGGGGACTAGCGGCTTGAAAGAGCAGTTCTTC.

V usage is TRBV7-2 and J usage is TRBJ1-5; D not resolved. Looked up from germline, CDR1 is SGHTA and CDR2 is FQGNSA. There are 14 residues in the CDR3. V lost 4 bases and J lost 0, with 7 bases in between. The chain's CDR3 is CASSSQNSNQPQHF. In DNA, the CDR3 is TGTGCCAGCAGCTCCCAGAATAGCAATCAGCCCCAGCATTTT.

This clone was observed a few times. J is TRBJ1-1 and V is TRBV2; no reliable D call. Germline V gene lookup returns CDR1 SNHLY and CDR2 FYNNEI. The CDR3 runs 13 residues. Trimming took 2 bases from V and 7 from J, leaving 11 bases between them. The CDR3 protein is CASSERRGGEAFF. The CDR3 nucleotides are TGTGCCAGCAGTGAAAGGAGAGGAGGTGAAGCTTTCTTT.

This chain links TRBV18 with TRBJ1-5, with D perhaps matching TRBD1 (5 bases). Germline assignment: CDR1 KGHSH and CDR2 LQKENI. The CDR3 runs to 15 residues. Trimming stripped 2 bases from V and 2 bases from J, with 10 bases between. CDR3 sequence (DNA): TGTGCCAGCTCACCAGGGGCCAGCGGCAATCAGCCCCAGCATTTT. Encoded protein: CASSPGASGNQPQHF.

The CDR3 here is CASRVTGVGTEAFF. DNA of the CDR3: TGTGCCAGCAGGGTGACAGGGGTGGGCACTGAAGCTTTCTTT. This chain links TRBV6-5 with TRBJ1-1, with TRBD1 identical over 8 bases. The junction had 7 bases not matched to a gene; V was cut back by 6 bases and J by 4 bases. Germline V lookup: CDR1 MNHEY, CDR2 SVGAGI. The CDR3 runs to 14 residues.

The rearrangement joins TRBV18 to TRBJ2-1; 9 bases fit TRBD1. Per germline, CDR1 KGHSH and CDR2 LQKENI. V was pared by 5 bases and J by 9 bases, with 11 bases of the junction left unmatched. The CDR3 length is 15 residues. The CDR3 sequence: CASSIGQGNQAEQFF. DNA of the CDR3: TGTGCCAGCTCAATCGGACAGGGGAATCAAGCTGAGCAGTTCTTC.

The CDR3: CASSLRLAEETQYF. The CDR3 DNA reads as TGTGCCAGCAGCTTGAGGCTAGCAGAGGAGACCCAGTACTTC. V gene TRBV5-4 combines with J gene TRBJ2-5; D may be TRBD2 (5 bases). The V gene's germline CDR1 is SGHNT and CDR2 YYREEE (reference sequence). V was pared by 1 base and J by 5 bases, with 12 bases between. The CDR3 has 14 residues.